The following is a TCR beta chain sequence with its context. Trimming left V 3 bases short and J 2 bases short, with 10 bases between. The germline V gene encodes CDR1 LNHDA and CDR2 SQIVND (reference sequence). The CDR3 contains 14 residues. Treatment reported: randomized to nivolumab then ipilimumab (arm A) or the reverse (arm B). The data were taken from a study of sequential checkpoint blockade in melanoma. The overall study: Arm A got nivolumab then ipilimumab; arm B the reverse, 1:1.

Profiled with immunoSEQ multiplex PCR; TCRdb holds only in-frame clones, not every one. The sample comprises about 21,000 clones, approximately 30% of which are singletons, and 6.7% rests with the top ten. The clonotype originates from a human donor with melanoma. Material: tumor tissue (inferred from file names), obtained from a patient given nivolumab and ipilimumab in sequence. The genes are TRBV19 and TRBJ2-5; TRBD2 is a possible D gene (6 bases). In nucleotides, the CDR3 is TGTGCCAGTAGTATGGTTAGCGGACAAGAGACCCAGTACTTC. Residues: CASSMVSGQETQYF. Full variable domain (outside the CDR3, taken from reference TRBV19 and TRBJ2-5): DGGITQSPKYLFRKEGQNVTLSCEQNLNHDAMYWYRQDPGQGLRLIYYSQIVNDFQKGDIAEGYSVSREKKESFPLTVTSAQKNPTAFYLCASSMVSGQETQYFGPGTRLLVL.